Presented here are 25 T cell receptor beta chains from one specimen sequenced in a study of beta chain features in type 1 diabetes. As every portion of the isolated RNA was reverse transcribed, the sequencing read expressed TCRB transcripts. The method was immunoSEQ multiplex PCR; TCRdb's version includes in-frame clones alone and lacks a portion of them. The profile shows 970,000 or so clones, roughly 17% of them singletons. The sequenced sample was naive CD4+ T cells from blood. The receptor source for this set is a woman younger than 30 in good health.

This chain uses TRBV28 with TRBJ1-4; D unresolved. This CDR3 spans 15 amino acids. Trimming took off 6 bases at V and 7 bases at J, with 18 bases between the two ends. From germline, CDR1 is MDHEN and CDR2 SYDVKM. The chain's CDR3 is CASRPWRGQIEKLFF. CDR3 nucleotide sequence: TGTGCCAGCAGGCCGTGGCGGGGTCAAATTGAAAAACTGTTTTTT.

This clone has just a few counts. The CDR3 here is CASSQHPGSGANVLTF. The CDR3 DNA reads as TGTGCCAGCAGCCAACACCCAGGCTCTGGGGCCAACGTCCTGACTTTC. The chain is built from TRBV7-3 and TRBJ2-6; D call uncertain. With 5 bases removed from V and 0 bases from J, the gap between germline ends came to 11 bases. The germline gives CDR1 SGHTA, CDR2 FQGTGA. CDR3 length equals 16 residues.

CDR3 loop: CASSPARNEQFF. The CDR3, as DNA: TGTGCCAGCAGCCCAGCCAGGAATGAGCAGTTCTTC. This chain joins TRBV28 and TRBJ2-1; no reliable D call. The CDR3 length is 12 residues. CDR1 is MDHEN, CDR2 SYDVKM, per germline. V gave up 6 bases and J gave up 7 bases, with 10 bases separating them.

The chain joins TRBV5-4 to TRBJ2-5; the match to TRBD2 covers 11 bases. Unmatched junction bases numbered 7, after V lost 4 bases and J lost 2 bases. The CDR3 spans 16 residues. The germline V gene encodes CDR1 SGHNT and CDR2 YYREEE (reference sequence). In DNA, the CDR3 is TGTGCCAGCAGCCCTCGGACTAGCGGGCCTCAAGAGACCCAGTACTTC. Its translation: CASSPRTSGPQETQYF.

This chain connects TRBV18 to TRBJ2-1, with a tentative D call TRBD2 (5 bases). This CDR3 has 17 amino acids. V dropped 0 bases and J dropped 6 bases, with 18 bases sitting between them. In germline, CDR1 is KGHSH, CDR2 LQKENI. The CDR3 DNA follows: TGTGCCAGCTCACCACCGGGTCGCGCGGGCGGGTTCAATGAGCAGTTCTTC. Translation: CASSPPGRAGGFNEQFF. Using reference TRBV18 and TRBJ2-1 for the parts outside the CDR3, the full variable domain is NAGVMQNPRHLVRRRGQEARLRCSPMKGHSHVYWYRQLPEEGLKFMVYLQKENIIDESGMPKERFSAEFPKEGPSILRIQQVVRGDSAAYFCASSPPGRAGGFNEQFFGPGTRLTVL.

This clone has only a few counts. The CDR3 protein is CASSPTATRPYEQYF. The CDR3 coding sequence is TGTGCCAGTAGTCCCACGGCCACCCGACCGTACGAGCAGTACTTC. The V call is TRBV19, the J call TRBJ2-7; D uncertain. The CDR3 loop spans 15 amino acids. CDR1 and CDR2 from the germline V gene are LNHDA and SQIVND (reference sequence). Trimming cost V 5 bases and J 4 bases, with 18 bases left between them.

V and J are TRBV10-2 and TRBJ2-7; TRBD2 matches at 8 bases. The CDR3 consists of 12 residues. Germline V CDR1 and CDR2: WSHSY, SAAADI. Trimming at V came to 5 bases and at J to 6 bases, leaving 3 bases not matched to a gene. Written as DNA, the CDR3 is TGCGCCAGCAGTAGGCTAGCGGGCGAGCAGTACTTC. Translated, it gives CASSRLAGEQYF.

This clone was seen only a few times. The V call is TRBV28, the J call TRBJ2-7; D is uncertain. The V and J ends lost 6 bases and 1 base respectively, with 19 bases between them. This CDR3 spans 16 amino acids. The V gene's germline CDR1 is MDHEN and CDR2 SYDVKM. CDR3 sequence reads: CASRNQTFTVSYEQYF. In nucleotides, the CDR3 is TGTGCCAGCAGGAACCAGACTTTCACAGTTTCCTACGAGCAGTACTTC.

The CDR3 loop is CATSSQQITEAFF. As DNA, the CDR3 is TGTGCCACCAGCAGCCAGCAGATCACTGAAGCTTTCTTT. The chain joins TRBV15 to TRBJ1-1; D ambiguous. The V end was cut by 3 bases, the J end by 4 bases, with 9 bases between. The CDR3 runs 13 residues. Germline V gene sequence: CDR1 LNHNV, CDR2 YYDKDF (reference sequence).

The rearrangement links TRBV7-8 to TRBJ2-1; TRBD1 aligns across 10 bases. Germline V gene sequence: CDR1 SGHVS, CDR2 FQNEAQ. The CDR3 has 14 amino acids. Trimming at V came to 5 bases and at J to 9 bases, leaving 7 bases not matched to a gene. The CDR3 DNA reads TGTGCCAGCAGCCCCGGGACAGGGGAGGTTGAGCAGTTCTTC. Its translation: CASSPGTGEVEQFF. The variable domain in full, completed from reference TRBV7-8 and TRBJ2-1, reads GAGVSQSPRYKVAKRGQDVALRCDPISGHVSLFWYQQALGQGPEFLTYFQNEAQLDKSGLPSDRFFAERPEGSVSTLKIQRTQQEDSAVYLCASSPGTGEVEQFFGPGTRLTVL.

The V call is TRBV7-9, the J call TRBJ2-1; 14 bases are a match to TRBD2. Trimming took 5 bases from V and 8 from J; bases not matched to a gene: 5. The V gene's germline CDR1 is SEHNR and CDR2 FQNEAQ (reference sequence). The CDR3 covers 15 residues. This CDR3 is CASSQGTSGSDEQFF. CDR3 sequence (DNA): TGTGCCAGCAGCCAAGGGACTAGCGGGAGCGATGAGCAGTTCTTC.

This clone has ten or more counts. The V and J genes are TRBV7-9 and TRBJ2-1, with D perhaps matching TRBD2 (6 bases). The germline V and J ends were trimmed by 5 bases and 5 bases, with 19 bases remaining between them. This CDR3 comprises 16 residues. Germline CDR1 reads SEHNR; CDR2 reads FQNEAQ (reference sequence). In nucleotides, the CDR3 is TGTGCCAGCAGCACACAGAGGTGGGAGGCAGACAATGAGCAGTTCTTC. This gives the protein CASSTQRWEADNEQFF.

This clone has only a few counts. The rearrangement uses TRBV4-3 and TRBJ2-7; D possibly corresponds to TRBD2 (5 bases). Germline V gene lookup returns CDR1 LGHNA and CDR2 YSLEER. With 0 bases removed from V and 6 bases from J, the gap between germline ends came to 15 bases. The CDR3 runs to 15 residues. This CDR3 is CASSQEPALGSEQYF. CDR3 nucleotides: TGCGCCAGCAGCCAAGAACCCGCGTTGGGGAGCGAGCAGTACTTC.

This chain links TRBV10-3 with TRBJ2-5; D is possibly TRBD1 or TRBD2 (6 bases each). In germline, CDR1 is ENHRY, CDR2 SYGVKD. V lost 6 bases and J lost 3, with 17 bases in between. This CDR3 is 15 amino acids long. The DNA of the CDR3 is TGTGCCATCAGGGGGGCTGCGGGACGGGAAGAGACCCAGTACTTC. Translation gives CAIRGAAGREETQYF.

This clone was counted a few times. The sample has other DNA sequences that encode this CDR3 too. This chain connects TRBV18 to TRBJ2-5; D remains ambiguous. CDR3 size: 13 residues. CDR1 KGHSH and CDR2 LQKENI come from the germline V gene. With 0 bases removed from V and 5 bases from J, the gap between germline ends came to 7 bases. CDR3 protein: CASSPPTGETQYF. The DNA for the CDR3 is TGTGCCAGCTCACCACCTACGGGTGAGACCCAGTACTTC.

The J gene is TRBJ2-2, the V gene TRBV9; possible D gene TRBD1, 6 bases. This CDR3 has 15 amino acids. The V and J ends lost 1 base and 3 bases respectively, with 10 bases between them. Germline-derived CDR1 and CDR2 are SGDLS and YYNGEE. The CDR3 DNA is TGTGCCAGCAGCGTACAGACAGGACACACCGGGGAGCTGTTTTTT. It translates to CASSVQTGHTGELFF.

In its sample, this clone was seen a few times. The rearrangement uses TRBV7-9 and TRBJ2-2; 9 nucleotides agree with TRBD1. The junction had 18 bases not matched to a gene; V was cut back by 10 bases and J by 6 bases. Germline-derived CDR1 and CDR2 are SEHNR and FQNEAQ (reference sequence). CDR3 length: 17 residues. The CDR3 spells CAIPISMGTGTPGELFF. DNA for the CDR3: TGTGCCATCCCTATCAGTATGGGGACAGGGACTCCCGGGGAGCTGTTTTTT.

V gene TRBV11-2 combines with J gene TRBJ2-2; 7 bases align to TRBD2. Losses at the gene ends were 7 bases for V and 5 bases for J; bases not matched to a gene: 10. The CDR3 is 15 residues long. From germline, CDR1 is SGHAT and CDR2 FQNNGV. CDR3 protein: CASMGRAGDTGELFF. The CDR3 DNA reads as TGTGCCAGCATGGGGAGGGCGGGAGATACCGGGGAGCTGTTTTTT.

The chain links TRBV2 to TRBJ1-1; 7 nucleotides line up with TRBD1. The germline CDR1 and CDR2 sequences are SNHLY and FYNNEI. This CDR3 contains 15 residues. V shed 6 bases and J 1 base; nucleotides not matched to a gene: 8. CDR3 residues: CASRRLTGTNTEAFF. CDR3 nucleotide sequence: TGTGCCAGCAGGCGGTTGACAGGGACGAACACTGAAGCTTTCTTT.

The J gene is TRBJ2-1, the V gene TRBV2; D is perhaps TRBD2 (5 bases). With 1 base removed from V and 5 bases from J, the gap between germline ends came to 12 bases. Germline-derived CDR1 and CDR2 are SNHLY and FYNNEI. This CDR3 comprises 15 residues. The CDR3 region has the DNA TGTGCCAGCAGTGAAGATGGCCTAGCAAACAATGAGCAGTTCTTC. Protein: CASSEDGLANNEQFF.

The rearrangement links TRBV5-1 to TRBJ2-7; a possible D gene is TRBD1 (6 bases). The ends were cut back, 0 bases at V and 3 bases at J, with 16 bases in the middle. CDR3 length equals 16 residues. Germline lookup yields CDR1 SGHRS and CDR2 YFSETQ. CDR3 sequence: CASSLAPGRGLYEQYF. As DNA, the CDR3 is TGCGCCAGCAGCTTGGCCCCCGGCAGGGGCCTCTACGAGCAGTACTTC.

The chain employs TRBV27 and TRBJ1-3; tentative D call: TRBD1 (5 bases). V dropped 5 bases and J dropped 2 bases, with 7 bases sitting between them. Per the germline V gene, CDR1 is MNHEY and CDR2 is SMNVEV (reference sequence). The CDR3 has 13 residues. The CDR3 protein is CASSRGAGNTIYF. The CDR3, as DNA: TGTGCCAGCAGTCGGGGGGCTGGAAACACCATATATTTT.

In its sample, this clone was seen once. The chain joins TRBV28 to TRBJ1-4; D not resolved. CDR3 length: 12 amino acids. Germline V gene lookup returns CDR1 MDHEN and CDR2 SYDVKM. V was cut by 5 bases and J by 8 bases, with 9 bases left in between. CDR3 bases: TGTGCCAGCAGTCAGAGTCCCGAAAAACTGTTTTTT. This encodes CASSQSPEKLFF. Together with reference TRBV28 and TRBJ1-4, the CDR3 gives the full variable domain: DVKVTQSSRYLVKRTGEKVFLECVQDMDHENMFWYRQDPGLGLRLIYFSYDVKMKEKGDIPEGYSVSREKKERFSLILESASTNQTSMYLCASSQSPEKLFFGSGTQLSVL.

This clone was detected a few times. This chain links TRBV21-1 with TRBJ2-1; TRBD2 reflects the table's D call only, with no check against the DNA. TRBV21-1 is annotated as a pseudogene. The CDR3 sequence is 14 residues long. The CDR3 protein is CASPTKRELGEQFF. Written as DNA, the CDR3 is TGTGCCAGCCCCACAAAGCGGGAGTTAGGCGAGCAGTTCTTC.

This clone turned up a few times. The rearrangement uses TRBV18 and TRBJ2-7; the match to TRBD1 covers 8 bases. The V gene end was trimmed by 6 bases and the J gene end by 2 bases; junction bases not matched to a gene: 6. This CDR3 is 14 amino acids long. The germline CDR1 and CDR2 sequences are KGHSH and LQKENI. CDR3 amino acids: CASSRTGIPYEQYF. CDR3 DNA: TGTGCCAGCTCCCGGACAGGGATCCCCTACGAGCAGTACTTC.